Following are 30 T cell receptor beta chains from one sample sequenced in a study of blood T cell repertoires in COVID-19. Generated by immunoSEQ multiplex PCR, the TCRdb table keeps only in-frame clones and is missing some. Of roughly 500,000 clones listed, roughly nine tenths are singletons. The source material was PBMCs or T cells enriched from blood (not recorded which). Every receptor here comes from a woman in her sixties or seventies who had recovered from COVID-19.

This chain connects TRBV20-1 to TRBJ1-2; D unclear. CDR3 length equals 11 residues. Per germline, CDR1 DFQATT and CDR2 SNEGSKA (reference sequence). V dropped 3 bases and J dropped 6 bases, with 8 bases sitting between them. In nucleotides, the CDR3 is TGCAGTGCTAGGCCGCCGGATGGCTACACCTTC. This sequence encodes CSARPPDGYTF.

This sequence joins TRBV5-8 and TRBJ1-4; 9 bases line up with TRBD1. CDR1 SGHTS and CDR2 YDEGEE come from the germline V gene. J lost 10 bases, V lost 2 bases, and 6 bases had no gene match. There are 14 residues in the CDR3. The DNA of the CDR3 is TGTGCCAGCAGCTTTGGACAGGGGAGAGGAAAACTGTTTTTT. This translates into CASSFGQGRGKLFF. The full variable domain, with the rest looked up from reference TRBV5-8 and TRBJ1-4, is EAGVTQSPTHLIKTRGQQATLRCSPISGHTSVYWYQQALGLGLQFLLWYDEGEERNRGNFPPRFSGRQFPNYSSELNVNALELEDSALYLCASSFGQGRGKLFFGSGTQLSVL.

V gene TRBV10-2 combines with J gene TRBJ2-3; TRBD2 aligns across 10 bases. CDR3 length: 18 amino acids. The germline V gene encodes CDR1 WSHSY and CDR2 SAAADI. Germline trimming cut 5 bases from V and 9 bases from J; bases unmatched to any gene: 20. The CDR3 nucleotides read TGCGCCAGCAGTCGGCTACTAAGCGGGGGGGCCGGGCGTCCCACGCAGTATTTT. Translation: CASSRLLSGGAGRPTQYF.

The genes are TRBV24-1 and TRBJ1-5; 9 bases are shared with TRBD1. CDR1 is KGHDR and CDR2 is SFDVKD in the germline V gene. The ends lost 6 bases at V and 5 bases at J; junction bases unmatched: 7. The CDR3 has 15 amino acids. CDR3 amino acids: CATSPGQGSHQPQHF. The CDR3 bases are TGTGCCACCAGTCCCGGACAGGGGTCTCATCAGCCCCAGCATTTT.

This clone was seen a few times. CDR3 nucleotides: TGCGCCAGCAGCGGGGACAGGGGAAACACCATATATTTT. This sequence encodes CASSGDRGNTIYF. V gene TRBV10-2 combines with J gene TRBJ1-3; 8 positions agree with TRBD1. CDR3 size: 13 residues. Germline V gene lookup returns CDR1 WSHSY and CDR2 SAAADI. The junction had 2 bases not matched to a gene; V was cut back by 6 bases and J by 4 bases.

V usage is TRBV27 and J usage is TRBJ1-5; D possibly corresponds to TRBD1 (5 bases). In germline, CDR1 is MNHEY, CDR2 SMNVEV (reference sequence). V lost 5 bases and J lost 4, with 15 bases in between. This CDR3 comprises 15 residues. CDR3 in amino acids: CASSVAGLGNQPQHF. CDR3 nucleotide sequence: TGTGCCAGCAGTGTCGCAGGGTTGGGGAATCAGCCCCAGCATTTT.

The CDR3 nucleotides read TGTGCCAGTAAAAGGGGGGACAGGGGCGTTCAGCCCCAGCATTTT. Translating gives CASKRGDRGVQPQHF. The chain employs TRBV19 and TRBJ1-5; 10 bases are a match to TRBD1. The ends lost 7 bases at V and 6 bases at J; junction bases unmatched: 9. This CDR3 has 15 residues. Germline V gives CDR1 LNHDA, CDR2 SQIVND (reference sequence).

This clone was detected only once. The V gene is TRBV6-5, the J gene TRBJ2-7; 7 nucleotides line up with TRBD2. The CDR3 loop spans 13 amino acids. Germline V gene data show CDR1 as MNHEY and CDR2 as SVGAGI. V lost 8 bases and J lost 2; bases outside the gene matches: 6. CDR3 in amino acids: CASSLAVPYEQYV. The CDR3 coding sequence is TGTGCCAGCTCCCTAGCGGTCCCCTACGAGCAGTACGTC.

The rearrangement uses TRBV27 and TRBJ2-5, with D possibly TRBD1 on 6 matching bases. The ends were cut back, 8 bases at V and 5 bases at J, with 12 bases in the middle. From germline, CDR1 is MNHEY and CDR2 SMNVEV (reference sequence). This CDR3 comprises 12 residues. The CDR3 protein is CASGWGPETQYF. As DNA, the CDR3 is TGTGCCAGCGGGTGGGGGCCGGAGACCCAGTACTTC.

Details on this clone: Other DNA variants within this sample encode the same CDR3. This rearrangement joins TRBV2 to TRBJ2-1, with D uncertain. Germline CDR1 and CDR2: SNHLY and FYNNEI. V lost 3 bases, J lost 4 bases, and 10 bases lay in between. The CDR3 contains 14 residues. The CDR3 sequence: CASSEGRLYNEQFF. The CDR3 region has the DNA TGTGCCAGCAGTGAGGGCAGGCTATACAATGAGCAGTTCTTC.

The gene calls are TRBV6-4 and TRBJ1-6; D is possibly TRBD1 (6 bases). The V and J ends lost 1 base and 9 bases respectively, with 10 bases between them. The V gene's germline CDR1 is MRHNA and CDR2 SNTAGT. CDR3 length equals 14 residues. The DNA for the CDR3 is TGTGCCAGCAGTGACTTTGCCAGGGGTTCACCCCTCCACTTT. It codes for CASSDFARGSPLHF.

J is TRBJ1-2 and V is TRBV2; the D is unclear. CDR3 size: 12 residues. Trimming removed 2 bases at V and 4 bases at J, with 5 bases between. Germline CDR1 is SNHLY and CDR2 is FYNNEI. CDR3 sequence reads: CASSEIVYGYTF. The CDR3 coding sequence is TGTGCCAGCAGTGAAATCGTCTATGGCTACACCTTC.

This clone was counted a single time. V and J are TRBV5-1 and TRBJ2-7; TRBD1 agrees at 7 bases. The germline V gene encodes CDR1 SGHRS and CDR2 YFSETQ. The CDR3 contains 14 residues. J was trimmed by 3 bases and V by 0 bases; bases with no gene match: 3. In DNA form, the CDR3 reads TGCGCCAGCAGCTTGGGACAGGGAGTCTACGAGCAGTACTTC. It translates to CASSLGQGVYEQYF.

J is TRBJ1-6 and V is TRBV9; TRBD1 agrees at 7 bases. J gave up 10 bases and V 3 bases, and 4 bases lay outside the gene matches. This CDR3 has 13 amino acids. Germline loops: CDR1 SGDLS, CDR2 YYNGEE. The CDR3 nucleotides are TGTGCCAGCAGCGCAACAGGGGTCTCACCCCTCCACTTT. As protein: CASSATGVSPLHF.

V gene TRBV27 combines with J gene TRBJ1-4; D ambiguous. The V end was cut by 8 bases, the J end by 7 bases, with 17 bases between. The CDR3 totals 14 residues. CDR1 and CDR2 (germline): MNHEY, SMNVEV (reference sequence). In DNA, the CDR3 is TGTGCCAGCTCCCCCAGCGTCGTCGGTGAAAAACTGTTTTTT. It yields the protein CASSPSVVGEKLFF.

J is TRBJ2-7 and V is TRBV5-3; a possible D gene is TRBD2 (5 bases). TRBV5-3 is identified as an open reading frame with a role that is uncertain. The CDR3 is 14 residues long. The ends were cut back, 1 base at V and 4 bases at J, with 12 bases in the middle. The CDR3: CARSLLGARYEQYV. The DNA for the CDR3 is TGTGCCAGAAGCTTGCTGGGAGCCCGATACGAGCAGTACGTC.

This clone has more than one count but fewer than ten. The V gene is TRBV5-1, the J gene TRBJ1-1; no clear D gene. V was clipped by 2 bases and J by 0 bases, with 5 bases between them. The germline V gene encodes CDR1 SGHRS and CDR2 YFSETQ. This CDR3 region has 13 residues. Here the CDR3 DNA reads TGCGCCAGCAGCTTCGAGTTGAACACTGAAGCTTTCTTT. Protein: CASSFELNTEAFF.

This clone was seen a few times. The chain has TRBV30 and TRBJ2-2; TRBD1 might be the D (6 bases). The CDR3 extends over 16 amino acids. Trimming removed 2 bases at V and 1 base at J, with 14 bases between. Germline assignment: CDR1 GTSNPN and CDR2 SVGIG (reference sequence). CDR3 nucleotide sequence: TGTGCCTGGAGTCTCTGGCAGGGGATGAACACCGGGGAGCTGTTTTTT. Translating it yields CAWSLWQGMNTGELFF.

This clone was detected only a few times. The chain has TRBV11-2 and TRBJ1-5; D possibly corresponds to TRBD1 (5 bases). V was clipped by 5 bases and J by 0 bases, with 8 bases between them. There are 14 residues in the CDR3. Germline-derived CDR1 and CDR2 are SGHAT and FQNNGV. CDR3 loop: CASSPTDSNQPQHF. The CDR3 DNA reads TGTGCCAGCAGCCCGACAGATAGCAATCAGCCCCAGCATTTT.

V gene TRBV27 combines with J gene TRBJ2-1, with TRBD2 matching 9 bases. This CDR3 is built from 16 residues. Losses at the gene ends were 5 bases for V and 3 bases for J; bases not matched to a gene: 8. CDR1 is MNHEY and CDR2 is SMNVEV in the germline V gene (reference sequence). This chain's CDR3 is CASSLISGGYYNEQFF. The CDR3 DNA follows: TGTGCCAGCAGTCTGATTAGCGGGGGATACTACAATGAGCAGTTCTTC.

V is TRBV9 and J is TRBJ2-1, with 7 positions matching TRBD2. The ends lost 4 bases at V and 7 bases at J; junction bases unmatched: 8. The CDR3 has 14 amino acids. CDR1 is SGDLS, CDR2 YYNGEE, per germline. This chain's CDR3 is CASSSRGGLNEQFF. Here the CDR3 DNA reads TGTGCCAGCAGCTCCCGGGGAGGGCTGAATGAGCAGTTCTTC.

This clone was seen once. This chain connects TRBV7-2 to TRBJ1-1, with D possibly TRBD1 on 6 matching bases. Germline V CDR1 and CDR2: SGHTA, FQGNSA. The length of the CDR3 is 14 residues. Trimming took off 5 bases at V and 3 bases at J, with 13 bases between the two ends. CDR3 region: CASSVGQIYTEAFF. CDR3 in DNA: TGTGCCAGCAGCGTCGGACAGATCTACACTGAAGCTTTCTTT.

This chain links TRBV15 with TRBJ1-1, with 9 bases fitting TRBD1. Germline V gene data show CDR1 as LNHNV and CDR2 as YYDKDF (reference sequence). Trimming removed 9 bases from V and 2 bases from J; junction bases left unmatched: 13. The CDR3 spans 16 residues. CDR3 sequence (DNA): TGTGCCACAGCACCGGGACAGGGAGGCAAAAACACTGAAGCTTTCTTT. It encodes CATAPGQGGKNTEAFF.

The chain recombines TRBV10-3 with TRBJ2-7; 11 bases are shared with TRBD2. V was clipped by 10 bases and J by 0 bases; unmatched bases: 5. From germline, CDR1 is ENHRY and CDR2 SYGVKD. The CDR3 is 14 amino acids. The CDR3 DNA is TGTGCCACTAGCGGGGGGACGAGCTCCTACGAGCAGTACGTC. It encodes CATSGGTSSYEQYV.

This CDR3 reads CASKTRDTQYF. CDR3 DNA: TGTGCCAGCAAGACTAGAGATACGCAGTATTTT. The rearrangement joins TRBV6-5 to TRBJ2-3; TRBD2 might be the D (6 bases). This CDR3 is built from 11 residues. The ends were cut back, 7 bases at V and 5 bases at J, with 7 bases in the middle. In germline, CDR1 is MNHEY, CDR2 SVGAGI.

The rearrangement links TRBV3-1 (or the pseudogene TRBV3-2) to TRBJ1-1; a weak D match, TRBD1 (6 bases). This CDR3 spans 13 amino acids. Trimming cost V 2 bases and J 11 bases, with 15 bases left between them. Germline CDR1 and CDR2: LGHDT and YNNKEL (reference sequence). CDR3 loop: CASSQRSGGGAFF. The DNA of the CDR3 is TGTGCCAGCAGCCAAAGGTCGGGCGGGGGCGCTTTCTTT.

The rearrangement joins TRBV30 to TRBJ2-5, with 12 bases matching TRBD1. The length of the CDR3 is 18 residues. Germline CDR1 is GTSNPN and CDR2 is SVGIG (reference sequence). The V and J ends lost 3 bases and 3 bases, in that order; junction bases with no gene match: 14. The CDR3: CAWRKGVRGTGGKETQYF. In DNA, the CDR3 is TGTGCCTGGAGGAAGGGGGTACGGGGGACAGGGGGCAAAGAGACCCAGTACTTC.

This clone appeared a few times. The rearrangement links TRBV5-1 to TRBJ1-2, with TRBD1 identical over 10 bases. This CDR3 comprises 16 residues. Germline trimming cut 0 bases from V and 5 bases from J; bases unmatched to any gene: 7. Germline values: CDR1 SGHRS, CDR2 YFSETQ. The DNA of the CDR3 is TGCGCCAGCAGCTTGGATACGACAGGGGGCTGGTATGGCTACACCTTC. It translates to CASSLDTTGGWYGYTF.

V and J are TRBV3-1 (or the pseudogene TRBV3-2) and TRBJ1-1; possible D gene TRBD1, 6 bases. This CDR3 region has 14 residues. Looked up from germline, CDR1 is LGHDT and CDR2 is YNNKEL (reference sequence). V was shortened by 4 bases and J by 6 bases, with 15 bases between the two germline ends. The CDR3: CASSPLSGGAEAFF. CDR3 bases: TGTGCCAGCAGCCCTCTCTCTGGGGGCGCTGAAGCTTTCTTT.

This sequence joins TRBV9 and TRBJ2-2, with 9 bases fitting TRBD2. This CDR3 has 16 amino acids. The V and J ends lost 1 base and 7 bases, in that order; junction bases with no gene match: 8. Germline V gene lookup returns CDR1 SGDLS and CDR2 YYNGEE. The CDR3 reads CASSVTGGGAIGELFF. DNA for the CDR3: TGTGCCAGCAGCGTAACTGGCGGGGGGGCCATCGGGGAGCTGTTTTTT.